This TCR beta chain is from a study of cytomegalovirus exposure and HLA in healthy donors. The ends lost 1 base at V and 4 bases at J; junction bases unmatched: 3. Germline lookup yields CDR1 SEHNR and CDR2 FQNEAQ (reference sequence). This CDR3 has 14 amino acids. In the PCR, 60 Vbeta and 13 Jbeta primers were used. The data were produced by immunoSEQ multiplex PCR, yet TCRdb's version contains in-frame clones alone and is incomplete. This table holds tens of thousands of clones, 60% to 75% found once. The chain combines TRBV7-9 with TRBJ2-7, with TRBD1 matching over 8 bases. The clonotype originates from a woman aged 40 to 55 in good health and CMV-seropositive. The sample taken for sequencing was PBMCs. The CDR3 protein is CASSLGQGWYEQYF. DNA for the CDR3: TGTGCCAGCAGCTTAGGACAGGGGTGGTACGAGCAGTACTTC.